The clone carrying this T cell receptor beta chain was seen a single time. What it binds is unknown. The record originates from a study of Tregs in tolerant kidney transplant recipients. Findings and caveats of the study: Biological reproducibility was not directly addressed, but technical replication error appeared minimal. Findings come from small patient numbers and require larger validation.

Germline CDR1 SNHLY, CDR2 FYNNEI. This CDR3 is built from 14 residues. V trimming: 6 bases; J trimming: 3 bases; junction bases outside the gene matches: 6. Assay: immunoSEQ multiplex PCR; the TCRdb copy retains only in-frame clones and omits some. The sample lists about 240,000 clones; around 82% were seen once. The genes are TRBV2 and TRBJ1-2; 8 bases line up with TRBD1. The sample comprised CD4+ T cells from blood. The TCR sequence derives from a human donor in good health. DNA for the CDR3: TGTGCCAGCAGGCGACAGGGGAGTGACTATGGCTACACCTTC. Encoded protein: CASRRQGSDYGYTF. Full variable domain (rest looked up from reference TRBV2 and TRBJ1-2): EPEVTQTPSHQVTQMGQEVILRCVPISNHLYFYWYRQILGQKVEFLVSFYNNEISEKSEIFDDQFSVERPDGSNFTLKIRSTKLEDSAMYFCASRRQGSDYGYTFGSGTRLTVV.